This T cell receptor beta chain was obtained from a study of blood T cells in healthy people across ages. The study, taken as a whole, reports: Both higher diversity and more naive CD4+ cells marked long-lived donors when set against aged donors. With age, beta diversity per million T cells declined roughly linearly, significantly by 40.

CDR1 is DFQATT, CDR2 SNEGSKA, per germline (reference sequence). With 1 base removed from V and 0 bases from J, the gap between germline ends came to 15 bases. This CDR3 has 16 amino acids. This clonotype was observed once. The antigen is undetermined. Then a second PCR, running roughly 6 to 11 cycles, was carried out with a sample-barcoded 5' primer and a J-beta primer mix. Unique molecular identifiers of 12 random nucleotides labeled each cDNA. Researchers report that each sample yielded at least 2.5 million CDR3-containing paired-end reads. TCRdb reprocessed the 5' RACE reads via MiXCR and lists one record per CDR3 protein. The sample records approximately 940,000 distinct CDR3 sequences, about 48% being singletons.

This clonotype was sampled from a man under 40 in good health. The sequenced sample consisted of blood. This chain joins TRBV20-1 and TRBJ2-5; D remains ambiguous. CDR3 nucleotide sequence: TGCAGTGCTAGAGCCCCCATAGGGCAGTACCAAGAGACCCAGTACTTC. As protein: CSARAPIGQYQETQYF.